Shown below are 9 T cell receptor beta chains from a single sample sequenced in a study of blood T cell repertoires in COVID-19. TCRdb's copy holds only in-frame clones and misses some; the assay was immunoSEQ multiplex PCR. The sample yields about 210,000 clones, roughly nine tenths seen once. The source material was peripheral blood. These receptors were obtained from a woman aged 70-85 years with acute or convalescent COVID-19.

The J gene is TRBJ1-5, the V gene TRBV3-1 (or the pseudogene TRBV3-2); TRBD1 agrees at 7 bases. The CDR3 consists of 15 residues. Germline V gene data show CDR1 as LGHDT and CDR2 as YNNKEL (reference sequence). Losses at the gene ends were 1 base for V and 6 bases for J; bases not matched to a gene: 6. DNA of the CDR3: TGTGCCAGCAGCCAAGCCACAGGGGCCGGTCAGCCCCAGCATTTT. Protein sequence: CASSQATGAGQPQHF.

J is TRBJ2-1 and V is TRBV11-1; D ambiguous. Germline-derived CDR1 and CDR2 are SGHAT and FQDESV (reference sequence). Trimming cost V 1 base and J 4 bases, with 11 bases left between them. There are 15 residues in the CDR3. CDR3 nucleotides: TGTGCCAGCAGCTTAGGAAGCGCTAATTACAATGAGCAGTTCTTC. Protein: CASSLGSANYNEQFF.

The chain employs TRBV6-5 and TRBJ1-6; 7 bases line up with TRBD1. V shed 5 bases and J 5 bases; nucleotides not matched to a gene: 6. Germline V CDR1 and CDR2: MNHEY, SVGAGI. The CDR3 is 15 residues long. Here the CDR3 reads CASSRGGTDNSPLHF. The CDR3, as DNA: TGTGCCAGCAGTAGGGGCGGGACAGATAATTCACCCCTCCACTTT.

The DNA for the CDR3 is TGCGCCAGCAGCCTTAGGACTAGCGGATCCTACAATGAGCAGTTCTTC. As protein: CASSLRTSGSYNEQFF. The V gene is TRBV4-3, the J gene TRBJ2-1, with 10 bases that match TRBD2. CDR1 LGHNA and CDR2 YSLEER come from the germline V gene. This CDR3 spans 16 amino acids. Trimming took 4 bases from V and 1 from J; bases not matched to a gene: 4.

This sequence joins TRBV19 and TRBJ2-7; 11 bases align to TRBD1. Trimming cost V 3 bases and J 7 bases; bases outside gene matches: 8. The germline V gene has CDR1 LNHDA and CDR2 SQIVND (reference sequence). CDR3 length: 15 residues. The DNA of the CDR3 is TGTGCCAGTAGTATCCGAGGACAGGGGGCGGGTGAGCAGTACTTC. Its translation is CASSIRGQGAGEQYF.

CDR3 sequence (DNA): TGTGCCAGCAGCCAAGCGTTATCCGCCTACGAGCAGTACTTC. Translated: CASSQALSAYEQYF. This chain connects TRBV3-1 (or the pseudogene TRBV3-2) to TRBJ2-7; D ambiguous. Trimming pared 1 base from V and 2 bases from J, leaving 9 bases between. The CDR3 is 14 amino acids. Germline lookup yields CDR1 LGHDT and CDR2 YNNKEL (reference sequence).

The chain is built from TRBV7-7 and TRBJ2-1, with TRBD2 identical over 12 bases. Trimming took 4 bases from V and 8 from J; bases not matched to a gene: 6. Per the germline V gene, CDR1 is SSHAT and CDR2 is FNYEAQ (reference sequence). The CDR3 totals 15 residues. CDR3 region: CASSSLAGGGDEQFF. The DNA for the CDR3 is TGTGCCAGCAGCTCTCTAGCGGGAGGGGGCGATGAGCAGTTCTTC. Together with reference TRBV7-7 and TRBJ2-1, the CDR3 gives the full variable domain: GAGVSQSPRYKVTKRGQDVTLRCDPISSHATLYWYQQALGQGPEFLTYFNYEAQPDKSGLPSDRFSAERPEGSISTLTIQRTEQRDSAMYRCASSSLAGGGDEQFFGPGTRLTVL.

The chain joins TRBV11-2 to TRBJ2-7; D is possibly TRBD1 (5 bases). V was trimmed by 2 bases and J by 4 bases, leaving 12 bases between them. This CDR3 is 14 amino acids long. Per germline, CDR1 SGHAT and CDR2 FQNNGV. The CDR3 sequence is CASSLSGPGYEQYF. DNA of the CDR3: TGTGCCAGCAGCTTATCCGGCCCAGGGTACGAGCAGTACTTC.

The chain links TRBV2 to TRBJ1-2, with D possibly matching TRBD1 (5 bases). Germline values: CDR1 SNHLY, CDR2 FYNNEI. The V and J ends lost 1 base and 5 bases respectively, with 14 bases between them. CDR3 length: 15 residues. The CDR3 region has the DNA TGTGCCAGCAGTGAAGAACGGGGGATCACTTATGGCTACACCTTC. Its translation: CASSEERGITYGYTF.